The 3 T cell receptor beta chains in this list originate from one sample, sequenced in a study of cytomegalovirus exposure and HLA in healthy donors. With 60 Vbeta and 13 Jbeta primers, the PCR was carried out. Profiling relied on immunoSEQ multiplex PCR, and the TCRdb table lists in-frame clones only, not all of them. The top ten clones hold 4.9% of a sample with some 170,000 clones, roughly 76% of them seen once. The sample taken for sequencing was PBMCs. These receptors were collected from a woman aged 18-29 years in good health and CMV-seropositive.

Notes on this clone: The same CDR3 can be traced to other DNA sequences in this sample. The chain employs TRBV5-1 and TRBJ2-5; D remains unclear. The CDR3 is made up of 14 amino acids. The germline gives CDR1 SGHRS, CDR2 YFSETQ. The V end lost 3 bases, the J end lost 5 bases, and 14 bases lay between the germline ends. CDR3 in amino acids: CASSSSRLGETQYF. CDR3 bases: TGCGCCAGCAGCTCGTCTCGTCTCGGGGAGACCCAGTACTTC.

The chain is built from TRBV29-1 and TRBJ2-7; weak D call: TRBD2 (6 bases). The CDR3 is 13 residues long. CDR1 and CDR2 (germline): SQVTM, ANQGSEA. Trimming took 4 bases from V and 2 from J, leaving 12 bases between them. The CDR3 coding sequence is TGCAGCGTTGGTAGGGGACTTACCTACGAGCAGTACTTC. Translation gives CSVGRGLTYEQYF.

The CDR3 region is CASYRGQDQPQHF. DNA of the CDR3: TGTGCCAGCTACAGGGGGCAAGATCAGCCCCAGCATTTT. This chain links TRBV6-5 with TRBJ1-5; 9 positions match TRBD1. CDR1 is MNHEY and CDR2 is SVGAGI in the germline V gene. The trim removed 8 bases at V and 5 bases at J, leaving 4 bases unmatched. The CDR3 spans 13 residues.